This T cell receptor (beta chain) was documented in a study of shared clonotypes between healthy human individuals. TCRdb keeps only in-frame clones here, not all; method: immunoSEQ multiplex PCR. The data contain some 2.1 million clones, over 85% of them singletons. Looked up from germline, CDR1 is MNHNS and CDR2 is SASEGT. The CDR3 sequence is 15 residues long. V lost 7 bases to trimming and J lost 1 base; unmatched junction nucleotides: 6. Naive CD8 cells lacked CD45RO, underwent positive selection for CCR7 and left out terminally differentiated effector memory CD45RA+ cells. This sequence was found in a man between 18 and 35 years old in good health. Some clones in this sample may be carry-over from other donors' samples. This rearrangement joins TRBV6-1 to TRBJ2-1, with 8 bases aligning to TRBD2. Input material: naive CD8+ T cells from PBMCs. The CDR3 region is CASKAGGLSYNEQFF. The DNA for the CDR3 is TGTGCCAGCAAGGCGGGAGGCTTATCCTACAATGAGCAGTTCTTC.